Listed below are T cell receptor beta chains from one sample, sequenced in a study of cytomegalovirus exposure and HLA in healthy donors. Method: immunoSEQ multiplex PCR; TCRdb's copy keeps in-frame clones and lacks some. This table holds about 100,000 clones, 76% found once. The specimen sequenced was PBMCs. The receptors were gathered from a man aged 35 to 55 in good health and CMV-seronegative. Each CDR3 is given with its conserved first and last residue. The order of the fields is J gene, V gene, D gene, clone size, CDR3 DNA, CDR3 protein. The D gene is left open where the match is weak. Rows give clone size only sometimes, using once, few, many, or a class for an expanded clone.

>TRBJ1-2|TRBV19|TRBD1|.
TGTGCCAGTAGTTCTCGGACAGGATTTAACTATGGCTACACCTTC
CASSSRTGFNYGYTF
>TRBJ1-2|TRBV6-5|TRBD1|.
TGTGCCAGCAGAGTAGCCGGGACAGGGCTCTATGGCTACACCTTC
CASRVAGTGLYGYTF
>TRBJ2-2|TRBV7-2|TRBD2|.
TGTGCCAGCAGCTTAGACGGGGGGGCCACCGGGGAGCTGTTTTTT
CASSLDGGATGELFF
>TRBJ2-1|TRBV2|.|.
TGTGCCAGCGGAGCGGCCTCCTACAATGAGCAGTTCTTC
CASGAASYNEQFF
>TRBJ2-3|TRBV28|TRBD1|.
TGTGCCAGCAGTTCTAGACAGGGGGATACGCAGTATTTT
CASSSRQGDTQYF
>TRBJ1-2|TRBV7-2|.|.
TGTGCCAGCAGCCCGGGACAAAGCTATGGCTACACCTTC
CASSPGQSYGYTF
>TRBJ1-2|TRBV5-6|TRBD1|.
TGTGCCAGCAGCTTGTGGGGGACAGTAAGGCCCCTCTATGGCTACACCTTC
CASSLWGTVRPLYGYTF
>TRBJ2-5|TRBV11-3|TRBD2|.
TGTGCCAGCAGCTCGCCGGGGGGACTAGAAGAGACCCAGTACTTC
CASSSPGGLEETQYF
>TRBJ2-1|TRBV27|TRBD2|.
TGTGCCAGCAGTCCCCTCGGGCTAGCGGAAAATGAGCAGTTCTTC
CASSPLGLAENEQFF
>TRBJ2-5|TRBV6-5|TRBD2|.
TGTGCCAGCAGTTACAGGCGGGGGGGCCTTGAGACCCAGTACTTC
CASSYRRGGLETQYF
>TRBJ1-1|TRBV5-1|.|.
TGCGCCAGCACCACGACAGGCCCGAACACTGAAGCTTTCTTT
CASTTTGPNTEAFF
>TRBJ2-4|TRBV7-2|.|.
TGTGCCAGCAGCTCGGGTAGCGGAAACATTCAGTACTTC
CASSSGSGNIQYF
>TRBJ2-1|TRBV14|TRBD1|.
TGTGCCAGCAGCTCCCGGACAGGGCGATCCTACAATGAGCAGTTCTTC
CASSSRTGRSYNEQFF
>TRBJ2-5|TRBV10-3|.|.
TGTGCCATCAGACAGGGCCAAGAGACCCAGTACTTC
CAIRQGQETQYF
>TRBJ2-3|TRBV9|TRBD1|.
TGTGCCAGCAGCGTAGGACAGGGGGGCACAGATACGCAGTATTTT
CASSVGQGGTDTQYF
>TRBJ1-1|TRBV5-1|.|.
TGCGCCAGCAGCTTTTTGGGGGTTGAGGAGGGCACTGAAGCTTTCTTT
CASSFLGVEEGTEAFF
>TRBJ1-4|TRBV6-5|TRBD1|.
TGTGCCAGCAGTCGGACAGGGGTCGAAAAACTGTTTTTT
CASSRTGVEKLFF
>TRBJ2-1|TRBV4-3|.|.
TGCGCCAGCAGCCAAGATCTCGGGTATGAGCAGTTCTTC
CASSQDLGYEQFF
>TRBJ1-2|TRBV20-1|.|.
TGCAGTGCTACCCCGGGCTATGGCTACACCTTC
CSATPGYGYTF
>TRBJ2-4|TRBV27|TRBD2|.
TGTGCCAGCAGTTCCAGACTAGCGGGCAAAAACATTCAGTACTTC
CASSSRLAGKNIQYF
>TRBJ2-3|TRBV7-6|.|.
TGTGCCAGCAGCTCCCGGAGCGTAGATACGCAGTATTTT
CASSSRSVDTQYF
>TRBJ2-7|TRBV10-1|.|.
TGCGCCAGCAGTGCCCACAGGGATAGCACTTCCGAGCAGTACTTC
CASSAHRDSTSEQYF
>TRBJ2-3|TRBV7-3|TRBD2|.
TGTGCCAGCAGCCCCTCAGGACTAGCGGGGGGTCATACGCAGTATTTT
CASSPSGLAGGHTQYF
>TRBJ1-3|TRBV7-9|.|few
TGTGCCAGTCGTTCCAGGAGGGGAAACACCATATATTTT
CASRSRRGNTIYF
>TRBJ1-1|TRBV27|.|.
TGTGCCAGCAATCCGGGGTTGAACACTGAAGCTTTCTTT
CASNPGLNTEAFF
>TRBJ1-2|TRBV9|.|.
TGTGCCAGCAGCGCCAGGCCCTTCTATGGCTACACCTTC
CASSARPFYGYTF
>TRBJ1-2|TRBV7-8|TRBD1|.
TGTGCCAGCAGCTTATGGGGACAGGGCAACTATGGCTACACCTTC
CASSLWGQGNYGYTF
>TRBJ2-1|TRBV5-4|TRBD2|.
TGTGCCAGCAGCCTTAGACTAGCGGGGGGGCAGTACAATGAGCAGTTCTTC
CASSLRLAGGQYNEQFF
>TRBJ2-5|TRBV7-9|TRBD2|.
TGTGCCAGCAGCTTGGGACTAGCGGTTCAAGAGACCCAGTACTTC
CASSLGLAVQETQYF
>TRBJ2-7|TRBV27|.|.
TGTGCCAGCAGTCCCCGGGGATTGGACGAGCAGTACTTC
CASSPRGLDEQYF
>TRBJ2-1|TRBV7-9|.|.
TGTGCCAGCAGCGACACCGGGACAAGGACAAATGAGCAGTTCTTC
CASSDTGTRTNEQFF
>TRBJ2-7|TRBV5-1|TRBD2|few
TGCGCCAGCAGCTCCTCTAGCGGGGGGGGATACGAGCAGTACTTC
CASSSSSGGGYEQYF
>TRBJ1-6|TRBV2|TRBD1|few
TGTGCCAGCAGTGAAAACCAAAACAGGGGAGTTTCACCCCTCCACTTT
CASSENQNRGVSPLHF
>TRBJ2-3|TRBV6-1|TRBD1|medium-sized
TGTGCCAGCAGTGAGGGTCAGGGGGCGGCAGATACGCAGTATTTT
CASSEGQGAADTQYF
>TRBJ2-3|TRBV7-9|TRBD2|.
TGTGCCAGCAGTCTCACTAGCGGGGGCACAGATACGCAGTATTTT
CASSLTSGGTDTQYF
>TRBJ2-3|TRBV4-2|.|.
TGTGCCAGCAGCCAAGTCGGGGGTGGCACAGATACGCAGTATTTT
CASSQVGGGTDTQYF
>TRBJ1-1|TRBV11-3|.|.
TGTGCCAGCAGCTTAGGCGGGGGTTTTGAAGCTTTCTTT
CASSLGGGFEAFF
>TRBJ2-5|TRBV6-6|TRBD1|.
TGTGCCAGCAGTTACCGACAGGGACGGGAGACCCAGTACTTC
CASSYRQGRETQYF
>TRBJ2-5|TRBV5-4|TRBD2|.
TGTGCCAGCAGCTTAGCGGGGACTAGCCAAGAGACCCAGTACTTC
CASSLAGTSQETQYF
>TRBJ2-5|TRBV7-2|TRBD2|.
TGTGCCAGCACCGCGGTAGGACTAGCGGGCTCGGGGGAGACCCAGTACTTC
CASTAVGLAGSGETQYF
>TRBJ1-2|TRBV7-2|TRBD1|.
TGTGCCAGCAGCTTAATTTGGACAGGGGCGGATGGCTACACCTTC
CASSLIWTGADGYTF
>TRBJ2-3|TRBV18|.|.
TGTGCCAGCTCACCACCGAGTAATGTAAATACGCAGTATTTT
CASSPPSNVNTQYF
>TRBJ2-2|TRBV5-8|TRBD2|.
TGTGCCAGCAGCCCGACTAGCGGGGGGATCGGGGAGCTGTTTTTT
CASSPTSGGIGELFF
>TRBJ2-3|TRBV4-3|TRBD2|few
TGCGCCAGCAGCCAAGGGGCGGGGGGGCCGGGAGATACGCAGTATTTT
CASSQGAGGPGDTQYF
>TRBJ2-1|TRBV7-6|TRBD2|.
TGTGCCAGCAGCGGTAGAGGGCGGGGGGCGACCTACAATGAGCAGTTCTTC
CASSGRGRGATYNEQFF
>TRBJ1-1|TRBV2|TRBD1|.
TGTGCCAGCAGCCTGGACAGGGGAAGTGAAGCTTTCTTT
CASSLDRGSEAFF
>TRBJ1-3|TRBV29-1|TRBD1|.
TGCAGCGCTACAGGGGATTCTGGAAACACCATATATTTT
CSATGDSGNTIYF
>TRBJ1-4|TRBV5-1|TRBD1|.
TGCGCCAGCAGCCAAGGGACAGGGGCGACTCGCGAAAAACTGTTTTTT
CASSQGTGATREKLFF
>TRBJ2-2|TRBV11-2|TRBD2|.
TGTGCCAGCACCCTCCGGGGGGACTATAACACCGGGGAGCTGTTTTTT
CASTLRGDYNTGELFF
>TRBJ2-2|TRBV10-2|.|.
TGCGCCAGCAGTGACAGGGGCGACACCGGGGAGCTGTTTTTT
CASSDRGDTGELFF